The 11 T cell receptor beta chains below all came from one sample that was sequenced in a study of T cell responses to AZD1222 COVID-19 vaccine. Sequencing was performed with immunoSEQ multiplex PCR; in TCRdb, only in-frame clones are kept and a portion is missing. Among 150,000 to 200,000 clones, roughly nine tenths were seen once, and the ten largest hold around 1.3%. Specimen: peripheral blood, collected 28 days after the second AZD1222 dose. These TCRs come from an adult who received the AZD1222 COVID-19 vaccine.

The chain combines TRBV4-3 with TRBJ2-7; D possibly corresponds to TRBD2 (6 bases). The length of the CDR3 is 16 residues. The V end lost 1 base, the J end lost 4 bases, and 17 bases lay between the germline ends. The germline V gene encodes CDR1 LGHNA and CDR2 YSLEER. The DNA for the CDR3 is TGCGCCAGCAGCCAAGGGGAGCGTGGGGGGATGTACGAGCAGTACTTC. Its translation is CASSQGERGGMYEQYF.

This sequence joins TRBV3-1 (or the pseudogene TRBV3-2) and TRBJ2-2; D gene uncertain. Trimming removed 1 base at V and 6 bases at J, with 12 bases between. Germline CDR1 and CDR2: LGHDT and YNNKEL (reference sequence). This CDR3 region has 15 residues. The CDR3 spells CASSQGVSAAGELFF. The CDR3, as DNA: TGTGCCAGCAGCCAAGGGGTTTCTGCCGCCGGGGAGCTGTTTTTT.

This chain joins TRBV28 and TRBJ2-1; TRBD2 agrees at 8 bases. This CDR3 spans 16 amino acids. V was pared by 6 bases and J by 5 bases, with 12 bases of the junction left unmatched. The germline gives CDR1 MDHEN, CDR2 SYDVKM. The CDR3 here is CASSPSQGSGNNEQFF. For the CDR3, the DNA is TGTGCCAGCAGCCCCTCCCAAGGTAGCGGGAACAATGAGCAGTTCTTC. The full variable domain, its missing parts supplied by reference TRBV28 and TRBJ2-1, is DVKVTQSSRYLVKRTGEKVFLECVQDMDHENMFWYRQDPGLGLRLIYFSYDVKMKEKGDIPEGYSVSREKKERFSLILESASTNQTSMYLCASSPSQGSGNNEQFFGPGTRLTVL.

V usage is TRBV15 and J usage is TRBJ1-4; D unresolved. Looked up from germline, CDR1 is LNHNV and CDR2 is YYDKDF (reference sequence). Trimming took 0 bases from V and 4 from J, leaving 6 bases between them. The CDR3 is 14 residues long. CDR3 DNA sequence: TGTGCCACCAGCAGAGATCAGATTAATGAAAAACTGTTTTTT. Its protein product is CATSRDQINEKLFF.

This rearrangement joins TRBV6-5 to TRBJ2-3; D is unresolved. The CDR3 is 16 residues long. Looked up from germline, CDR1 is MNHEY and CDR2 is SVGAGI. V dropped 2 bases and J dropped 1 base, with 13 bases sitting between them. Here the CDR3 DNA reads TGTGCCAGCAGTTACGGGTTTGGCGGACGCACAGATACGCAGTATTTT. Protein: CASSYGFGGRTDTQYF.

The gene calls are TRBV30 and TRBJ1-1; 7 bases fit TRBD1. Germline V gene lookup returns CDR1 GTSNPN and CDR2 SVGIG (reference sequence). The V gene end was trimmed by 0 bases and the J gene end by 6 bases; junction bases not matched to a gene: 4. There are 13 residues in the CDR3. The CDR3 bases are TGTGCCTGGAGTGTCGACAGGGCCGCTGAAGCTTTCTTT. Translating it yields CAWSVDRAAEAFF.

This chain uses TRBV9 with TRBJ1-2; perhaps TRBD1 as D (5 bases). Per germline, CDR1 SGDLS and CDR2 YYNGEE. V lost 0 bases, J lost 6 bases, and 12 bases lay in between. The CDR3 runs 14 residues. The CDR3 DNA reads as TGTGCCAGCAGCGTAGATCCGGGGGGTGATGGCTACACCTTC. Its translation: CASSVDPGGDGYTF.

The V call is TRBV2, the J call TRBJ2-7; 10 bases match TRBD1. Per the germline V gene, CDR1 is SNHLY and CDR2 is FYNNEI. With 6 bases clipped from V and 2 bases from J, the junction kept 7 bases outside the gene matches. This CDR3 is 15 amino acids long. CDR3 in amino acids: CASRATGTGAYEQYF. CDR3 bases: TGTGCCAGCAGGGCCACCGGGACAGGGGCCTACGAGCAGTACTTC.

CDR3 bases: TGCGCCAGCAGCTTGGCGACAGGCCCCTATAATTCACCCCTCCACTTT. This codes for CASSLATGPYNSPLHF. The chain combines TRBV5-1 with TRBJ1-6; a possible D gene is TRBD1 (6 bases). CDR1 and CDR2 (germline): SGHRS, YFSETQ. There are 16 residues in the CDR3. Deletions cut 0 bases from V and 2 bases from J, with 9 bases between.

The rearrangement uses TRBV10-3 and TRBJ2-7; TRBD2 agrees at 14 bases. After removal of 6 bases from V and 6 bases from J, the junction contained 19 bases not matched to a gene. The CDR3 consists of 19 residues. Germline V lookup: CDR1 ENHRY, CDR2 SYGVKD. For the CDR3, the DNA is TGTGCCATCAGCACCTCCGGGACTAGCGGGAGCTCCAAACTCGGCGAGCAGTACTTC. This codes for CAISTSGTSGSSKLGEQYF.

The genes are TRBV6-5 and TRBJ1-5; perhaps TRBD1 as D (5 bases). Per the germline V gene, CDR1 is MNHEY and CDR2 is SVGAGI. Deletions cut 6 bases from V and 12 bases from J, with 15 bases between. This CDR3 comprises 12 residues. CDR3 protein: CASRDEGMLQHF. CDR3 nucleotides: TGTGCCAGCAGGGATGAGGGGATGCTCCAGCATTTT.